This TCR beta chain was obtained from a study of spatial heterogeneity in lung cancer. TCRdb re-analysed the 5' RACE reads in MiXCR, keeping a single row per CDR3 protein. The sample lists more than 95,000 distinct CDR3 sequences, 10% to 15% occurring once. Time point noted: blood at routine non-recurrence follow-up after resection. Sequencing covered unsorted whole RNA taken from tumor, nontumor lung or frozen PBMC. Germline-derived CDR1 and CDR2 are MNHEY and SVGAGI. The V and J ends lost 8 bases and 1 base respectively, with 9 bases between them. The CDR3 has 14 amino acids. This TCR was sampled from a male donor with early-stage non-small cell lung cancer. The chain employs TRBV6-5 and TRBJ2-6; the D is unclear. The sequencing here drew on PBMCs, taken at follow-up. The CDR3 nucleotides are TGTGCCAGCCGGAGTAGATCTGGGGCCAACGTCCTGACTTTC. It translates to CASRSRSGANVLTF.